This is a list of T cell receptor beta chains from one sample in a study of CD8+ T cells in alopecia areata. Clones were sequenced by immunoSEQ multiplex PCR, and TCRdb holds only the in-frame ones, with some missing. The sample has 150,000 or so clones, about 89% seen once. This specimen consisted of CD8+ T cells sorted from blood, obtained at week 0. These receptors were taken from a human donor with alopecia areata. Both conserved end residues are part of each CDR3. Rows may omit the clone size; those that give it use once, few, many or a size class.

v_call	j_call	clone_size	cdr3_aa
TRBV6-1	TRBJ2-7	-	CASSVGLSYEQYF
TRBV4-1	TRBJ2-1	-	CASSQDASGGAVYNEQFF
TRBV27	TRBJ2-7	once	CASSPHPFWYEQYF
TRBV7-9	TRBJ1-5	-	CASSSSIGNQPQHF
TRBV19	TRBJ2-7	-	CASSITGSYEQYF
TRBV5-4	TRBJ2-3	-	CASSPDIAGRHTQYF
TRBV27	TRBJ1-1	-	CASSNQGAEAFF
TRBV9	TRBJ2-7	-	CASSSRDLGLTYEQYF
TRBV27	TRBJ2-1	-	CASRDRGNYNEQFF
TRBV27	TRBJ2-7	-	CASSPPIGEQYF
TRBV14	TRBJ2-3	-	CASSQDNTGAWDTQYF
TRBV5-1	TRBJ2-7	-	CASSLSRGTAYEQYF
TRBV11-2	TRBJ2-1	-	CASSLELVNEQFF
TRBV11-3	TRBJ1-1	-	CASSSDGQILNTEAFF
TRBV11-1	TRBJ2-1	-	CASSVTSGDSYNEQFF
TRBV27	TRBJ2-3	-	CASSLFAAGDPTDTQYF
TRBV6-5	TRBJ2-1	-	CASIQGSAGEQFF
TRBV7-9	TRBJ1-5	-	CASSLQGPGQPQHF
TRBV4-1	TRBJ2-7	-	CASSQDRERTSSYEQYF
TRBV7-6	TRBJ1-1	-	CASSFTDRANTEAFF
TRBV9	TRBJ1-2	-	CASSPAGSDFGTF
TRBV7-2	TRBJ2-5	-	CASSIPRQGIQETQYF
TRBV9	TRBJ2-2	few	CASSVFREDTGELFF
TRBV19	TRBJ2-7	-	CASSLAGNSYEQYF
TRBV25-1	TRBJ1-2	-	CASSINPGTYTF
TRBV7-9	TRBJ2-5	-	CASSPGEYQETQYF
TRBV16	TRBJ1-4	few	CASSPGQEKLFF
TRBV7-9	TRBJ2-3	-	CASSSSDTTDTQYF
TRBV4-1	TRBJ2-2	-	CASSQVGSSGELFF
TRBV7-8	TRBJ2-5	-	CASTPPYSGRAQETQYF
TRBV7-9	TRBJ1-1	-	CASSTTQGAGTEAFF
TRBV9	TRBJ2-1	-	CASRASETPNNEQFF
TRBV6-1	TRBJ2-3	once	CASSDRAGGTDTQYF
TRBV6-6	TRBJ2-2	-	CASSYPTGQTGELFF
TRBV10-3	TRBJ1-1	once	CAISIDRQDTEAFF
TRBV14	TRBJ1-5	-	CASSQGIQAIVAQHF
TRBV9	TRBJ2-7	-	CASSAEGDSTYEQYF
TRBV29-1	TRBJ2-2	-	CSVPDKNTGELFF
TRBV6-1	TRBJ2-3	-	CASSESTSGATDTQYF
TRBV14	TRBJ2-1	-	CASSQPPLTEPRNEQFF
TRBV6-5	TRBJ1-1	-	CASSYSRNEAFF
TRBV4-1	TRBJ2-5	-	CASSQDQSGYQETQYF
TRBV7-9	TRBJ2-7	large	CATNEGNYEQYF